The 3 T cell receptor beta chains presented below share a single source sample, sequenced in a study of PD-1 blockade in classical Hodgkin lymphoma (dated by TCRdb to about 2020). This specimen's time point label, per the study, means: cycle 1 day 1 (C1D1), immediately before nivolumab initiation. All trial patients had relapsed after autologous stem cell transplantation, with cohorts A, B and C differing in prior brentuximab vedotin exposure. The receptor library was made with the immunoSEQ multiplex PCR assay. TCRdb mirrors the immuneACCESS table, restricted to in-frame sequences. Some clones are absent from its copies; in checked studies, under half trace to an unresolved V gene, and the reason for the others is unknown. In all, the sample holds over 35,000 clones, and around 80% of those were seen once. The ten largest clones take up roughly 9.8% of the sample. The input for sequencing was peripheral blood mononuclear cells (PBMCs), taken at baseline. The receptors shown here come from a human donor with classical Hodgkin lymphoma.

The chain employs TRBV28 and TRBJ2-5; D might be TRBD2 (6 bases). Germline lookup yields CDR1 MDHEN and CDR2 SYDVKM. This CDR3 spans 14 amino acids. Trimming left V 2 bases short and J 4 bases short, with 11 bases between. The CDR3 bases are TGTGCCAGCAGTTTAGCAGGGAGGCCAGAGACCCAGTACTTC. Translating gives CASSLAGRPETQYF.

To note about this clone: Different DNA sequences within this sample yield the same CDR3. The genes are TRBV28 and TRBJ1-2; 11 nucleotides line up with TRBD1. Germline V gene data show CDR1 as MDHEN and CDR2 as SYDVKM. Unmatched junction bases numbered 5, after V lost 3 bases and J lost 8 bases. This CDR3 is 14 amino acids long. The CDR3 DNA is TGTGCCAGCAGTTTCGGACAGGGGGCGCGGGGCTACACCTTC. It specifies CASSFGQGARGYTF.

The chain has TRBV9 and TRBJ2-1, with D maybe TRBD2 (6 bases). The CDR3 has 16 amino acids. The germline gives CDR1 SGDLS, CDR2 YYNGEE. Trimming removed 2 bases at V and 0 bases at J, with 12 bases between. CDR3 loop: CASSVAGLSSYNEQFF. The CDR3 region has the DNA TGTGCCAGCAGCGTGGCGGGATTGAGCTCCTACAATGAGCAGTTCTTC.